This T cell receptor (beta chain) was documented in a study of metastatic and nonmetastatic thyroid tumors. Patients underwent thyroid surgery, and none had received any treatment before it. How the authors handled the data: Built for papillary thyroid cancer, a distant-metastasis classifier drew on CDR3 differences across clinicopathological groups. TCRdb re-analyzed the PCR reads using MiXCR. V and J calls and clone size were set by TCRdb, not the authors. The sample has about 19,000 clones, 25% seen once. CDR3 size: 19 residues. Trimming at V came to 4 bases and at J to 2 bases, leaving 15 bases not matched to a gene. Germline lookup yields CDR1 SGHRS and CDR2 YFSETQ. By sample share, this clone is medium-sized (0.01 to 0.1%).

This receptor was identified in a male donor with papillary thyroid cancer or a benign thyroid nodule (not recorded which). Some clones in this sample may be carry-over from other donors' samples. The rearrangement uses TRBV5-1 and TRBJ2-3; TRBD2 agrees at 11 bases. Sequences were obtained from blood. This chain's CDR3 is CASSRGGVAGGLFTDTQYF. The CDR3 DNA sequence: TGCGCCAGCAGCCGAGGAGGGGTAGCGGGAGGGCTTTTCACAGATACGCAGTATTTT.